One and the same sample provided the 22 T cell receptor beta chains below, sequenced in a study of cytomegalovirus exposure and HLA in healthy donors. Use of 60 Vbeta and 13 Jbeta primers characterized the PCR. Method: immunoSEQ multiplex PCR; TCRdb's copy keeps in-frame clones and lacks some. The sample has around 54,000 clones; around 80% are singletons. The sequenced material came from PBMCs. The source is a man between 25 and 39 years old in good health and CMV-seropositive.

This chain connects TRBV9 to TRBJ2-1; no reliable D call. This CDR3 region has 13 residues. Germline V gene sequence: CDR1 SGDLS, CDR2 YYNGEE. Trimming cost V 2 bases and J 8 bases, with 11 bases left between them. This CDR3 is CASSVEGSDEQFF. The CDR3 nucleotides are TGTGCCAGCAGCGTTGAAGGAAGCGATGAGCAGTTCTTC. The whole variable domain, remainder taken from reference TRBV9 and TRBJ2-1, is DSGVTQTPKHLITATGQRVTLRCSPRSGDLSVYWYQQSLDQGLQFLIQYYNGEERAKGNILERFSAQQFPDLHSELNLSSLELGDSALYFCASSVEGSDEQFFGPGTRLTVL.

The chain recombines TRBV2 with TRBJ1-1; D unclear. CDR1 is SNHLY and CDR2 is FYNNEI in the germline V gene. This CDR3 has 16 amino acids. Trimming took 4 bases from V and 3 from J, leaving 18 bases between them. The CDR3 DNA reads TGTGCCAGCAGTGGGCGGGTTGAGGTCTGGGACACTGAAGCTTTCTTT. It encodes CASSGRVEVWDTEAFF.

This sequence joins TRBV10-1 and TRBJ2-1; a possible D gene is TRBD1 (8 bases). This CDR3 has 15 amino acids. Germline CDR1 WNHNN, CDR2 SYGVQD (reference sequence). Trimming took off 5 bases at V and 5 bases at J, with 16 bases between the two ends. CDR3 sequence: CASSPLTGGDNEQFF. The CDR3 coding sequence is TGCGCCAGCAGTCCCCTAACAGGGGGGGACAATGAGCAGTTCTTC.

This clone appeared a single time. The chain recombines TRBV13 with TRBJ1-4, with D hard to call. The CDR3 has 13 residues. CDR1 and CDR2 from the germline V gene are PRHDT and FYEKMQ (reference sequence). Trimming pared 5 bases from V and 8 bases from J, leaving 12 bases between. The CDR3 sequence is CASSPRVGEKLFF. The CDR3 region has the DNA TGTGCCAGCAGCCCGCGGGTTGGCGAAAAACTGTTTTTT.

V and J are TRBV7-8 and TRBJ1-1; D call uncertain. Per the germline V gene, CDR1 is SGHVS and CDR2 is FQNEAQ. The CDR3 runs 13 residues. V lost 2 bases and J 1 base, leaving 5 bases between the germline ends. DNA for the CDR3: TGTGCCAGCAGCTTATTCGGGAACACTGAAGCTTTCTTT. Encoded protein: CASSLFGNTEAFF.

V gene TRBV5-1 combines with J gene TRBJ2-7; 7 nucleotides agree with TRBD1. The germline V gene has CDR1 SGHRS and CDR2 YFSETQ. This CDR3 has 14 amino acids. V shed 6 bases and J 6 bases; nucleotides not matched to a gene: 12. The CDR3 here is CASNPGQKGSEQYF. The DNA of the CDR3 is TGCGCCAGCAACCCGGGACAGAAAGGATCCGAGCAGTACTTC.

CDR3 region: CASRFAGGGRGNEQFF. In DNA, the CDR3 is TGTGCCAGCAGGTTCGCGGGCGGGGGACGTGGGAATGAGCAGTTCTTC. This chain uses TRBV7-3 with TRBJ2-1; TRBD2 aligns across 7 bases. CDR3 length: 16 residues. Germline V CDR1 and CDR2: SGHTA, FQGTGA. After removal of 6 bases from V and 7 bases from J, the junction contained 15 bases not matched to a gene. Looking up the rest from reference TRBV7-3 and TRBJ2-1 gives the full variable domain: GAGVSQTPSNKVTEKGKYVELRCDPISGHTALYWYRQSLGQGPEFLIYFQGTGAADDSGLPNDRFFAVRPEGSVSTLKIQRTERGDSAVYLCASRFAGGGRGNEQFFGPGTRLTVL.

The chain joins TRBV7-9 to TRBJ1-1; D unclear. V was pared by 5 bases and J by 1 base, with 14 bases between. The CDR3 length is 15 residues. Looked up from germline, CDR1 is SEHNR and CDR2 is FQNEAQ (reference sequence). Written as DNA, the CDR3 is TGTGCCAGCAGCGCGGGCGCCACTAAGAACACTGAAGCTTTCTTT. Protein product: CASSAGATKNTEAFF. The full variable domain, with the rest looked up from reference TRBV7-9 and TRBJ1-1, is DTGVSQNPRHKITKRGQNVTFRCDPISEHNRLYWYRQTLGQGPEFLTYFQNEAQLEKSRLLSDRFSAERPKGSFSTLEIQRTEQGDSAMYLCASSAGATKNTEAFFGQGTRLTVV.

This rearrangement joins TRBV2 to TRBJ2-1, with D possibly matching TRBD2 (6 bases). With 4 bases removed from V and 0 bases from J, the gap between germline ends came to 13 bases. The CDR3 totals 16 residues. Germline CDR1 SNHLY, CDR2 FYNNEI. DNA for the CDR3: TGTGCCAGCAGTGGCCTCGGGGGTAGCTCCTACAATGAGCAGTTCTTC. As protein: CASSGLGGSSYNEQFF.

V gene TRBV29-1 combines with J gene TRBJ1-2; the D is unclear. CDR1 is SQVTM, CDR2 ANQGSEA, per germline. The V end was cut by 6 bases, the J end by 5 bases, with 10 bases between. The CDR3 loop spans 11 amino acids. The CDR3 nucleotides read TGCAGCGTAACAGCTGGATATGGCTACACCTTC. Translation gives CSVTAGYGYTF.

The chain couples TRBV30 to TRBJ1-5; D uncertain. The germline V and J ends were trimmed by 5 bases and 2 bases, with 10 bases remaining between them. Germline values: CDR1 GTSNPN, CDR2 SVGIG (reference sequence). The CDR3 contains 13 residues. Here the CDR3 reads CAWEGGGNQPQHF. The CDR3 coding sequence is TGTGCCTGGGAGGGCGGGGGCAATCAGCCCCAGCATTTT. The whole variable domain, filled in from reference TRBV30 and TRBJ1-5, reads SQTIHQWPATLVQPVGSPLSLECTVEGTSNPNLYWYRQAAGRGLQLLFYSVGIGQISSEVPQNLSASRPQDRQFILSSKKLLLSDSGFYLCAWEGGGNQPQHFGDGTRLSIL.

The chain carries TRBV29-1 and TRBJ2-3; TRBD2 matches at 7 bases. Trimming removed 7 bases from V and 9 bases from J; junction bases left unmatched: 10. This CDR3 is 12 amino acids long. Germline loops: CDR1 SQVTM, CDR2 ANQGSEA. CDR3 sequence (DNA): TGCAGCGCGTTAGGCGGGGGTATAACGCAGTATTTT. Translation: CSALGGGITQYF.

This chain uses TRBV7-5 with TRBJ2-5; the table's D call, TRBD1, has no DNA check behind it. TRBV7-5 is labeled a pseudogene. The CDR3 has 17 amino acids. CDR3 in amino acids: CVRSLDGDRVGGETQYF. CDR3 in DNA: TGTGTCAGAAGCTTAGATGGTGACAGGGTAGGAGGAGAGACCCAGTACTTC.

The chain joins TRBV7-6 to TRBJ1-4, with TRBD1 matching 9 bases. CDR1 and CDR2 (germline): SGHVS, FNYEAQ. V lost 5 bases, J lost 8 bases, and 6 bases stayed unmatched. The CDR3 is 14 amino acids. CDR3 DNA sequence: TGTGCCAGCAGCCTGACAGGGGGTCGGGAAAAACTGTTTTTT. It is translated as CASSLTGGREKLFF.

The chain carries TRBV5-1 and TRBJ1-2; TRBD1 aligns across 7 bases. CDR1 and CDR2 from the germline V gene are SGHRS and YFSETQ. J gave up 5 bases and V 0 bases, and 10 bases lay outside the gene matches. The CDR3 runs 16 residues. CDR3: CASSLARTGSGYGYTF. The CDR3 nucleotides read TGCGCCAGCAGCTTGGCCCGGACAGGTAGTGGGTATGGCTACACCTTC.

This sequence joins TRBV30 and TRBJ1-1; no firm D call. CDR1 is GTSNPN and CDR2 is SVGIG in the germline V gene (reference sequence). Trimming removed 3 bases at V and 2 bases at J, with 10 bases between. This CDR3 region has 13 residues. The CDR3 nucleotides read TGTGCCTGGAGATGGAGGGTCAACACTGAAGCTTTCTTT. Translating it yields CAWRWRVNTEAFF.

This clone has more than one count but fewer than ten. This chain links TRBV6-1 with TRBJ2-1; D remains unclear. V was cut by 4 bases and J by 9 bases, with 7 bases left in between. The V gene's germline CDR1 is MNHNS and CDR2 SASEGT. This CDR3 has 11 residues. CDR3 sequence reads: CASSGHSEQFF. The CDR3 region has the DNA TGTGCCAGCAGTGGCCATAGTGAGCAGTTCTTC.

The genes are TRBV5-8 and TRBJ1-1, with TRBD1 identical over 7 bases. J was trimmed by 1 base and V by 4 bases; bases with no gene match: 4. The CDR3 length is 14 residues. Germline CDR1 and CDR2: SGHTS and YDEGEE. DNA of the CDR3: TGTGCCAGCAGCCCCGGGACAGCGAACACTGAAGCTTTCTTT. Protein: CASSPGTANTEAFF. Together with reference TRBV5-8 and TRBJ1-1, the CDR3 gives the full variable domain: EAGVTQSPTHLIKTRGQQATLRCSPISGHTSVYWYQQALGLGLQFLLWYDEGEERNRGNFPPRFSGRQFPNYSSELNVNALELEDSALYLCASSPGTANTEAFFGQGTRLTVV.

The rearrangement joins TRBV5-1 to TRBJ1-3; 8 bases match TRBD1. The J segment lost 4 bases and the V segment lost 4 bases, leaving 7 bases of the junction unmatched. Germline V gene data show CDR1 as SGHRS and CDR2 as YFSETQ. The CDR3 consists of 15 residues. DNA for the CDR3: TGCGCCAGCAGCCCGGGGACAGGACTGGGAAACACCATATATTTT. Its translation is CASSPGTGLGNTIYF. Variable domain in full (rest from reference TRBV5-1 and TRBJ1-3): KAGVTQTPRYLIKTRGQQVTLSCSPISGHRSVSWYQQTPGQGLQFLFEYFSETQRNKGNFPGRFSGRQFSNSRSEMNVSTLELGDSALYLCASSPGTGLGNTIYFGEGSWLTVV.

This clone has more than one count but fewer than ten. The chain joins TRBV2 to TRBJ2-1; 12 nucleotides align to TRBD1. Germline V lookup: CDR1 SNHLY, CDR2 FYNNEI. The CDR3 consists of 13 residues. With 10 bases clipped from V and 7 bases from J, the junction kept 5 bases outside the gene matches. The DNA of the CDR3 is TGTGCCAACGGGACAGGGGGCATAAATGAGCAGTTCTTC. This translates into CANGTGGINEQFF.

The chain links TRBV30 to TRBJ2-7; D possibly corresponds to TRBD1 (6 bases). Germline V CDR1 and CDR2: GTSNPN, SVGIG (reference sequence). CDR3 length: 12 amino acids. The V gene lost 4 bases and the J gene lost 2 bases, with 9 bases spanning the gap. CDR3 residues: CAWTDRPYEQYF. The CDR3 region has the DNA TGTGCCTGGACGGACAGACCCTACGAGCAGTACTTC.

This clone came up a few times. In DNA form, the CDR3 reads TGCGCCAGCACCGCAGAGAACACTGAAGCTTTCTTT. This translates into CASTAENTEAFF. The rearrangement uses TRBV10-2 and TRBJ1-1; D is ambiguous. Trimming took off 7 bases at V and 1 base at J, with 7 bases between the two ends. CDR3 size: 12 residues. From germline, CDR1 is WSHSY and CDR2 SAAADI.